A single sample is the source of the 28 T cell receptor beta chains below, sequenced in a study of beta chain features in type 1 diabetes (dated by TCRdb to between 2017 and 2018). Their antigens remain unidentified. Library preparation was by the immunoSEQ multiplex PCR assay. The High Capacity cDNA Reverse Transcription Kit was used to reverse transcribe all of the isolated RNA, meaning that expressed TCRB transcripts were what got sequenced. TCRdb retrieved this table from immuneACCESS and kept in-frame rearrangements only. Not all clones are present; in checked studies, unresolved V genes account for under half, and no reason is known for the remainder. Here the sample has more than 300,000 clones; over 7% occur a single time. Clones ranked in the top ten supply roughly 1% of the sample. What the study reported, not specific to this receptor: Type 1 diabetes patients showed a moderate but significant shortening of TCRB CDR3 length in all four CD4+ subsets.

Sequencing was carried out using central memory CD4+ T cells from blood. These receptors were collected from a man in his thirties or forties with type 1 diabetes.

The chain joins TRBV7-2 to TRBJ1-2; weak D call: TRBD1 (6 bases). V was shortened by 4 bases and J by 8 bases, with 11 bases between the two germline ends. CDR1 SGHTA and CDR2 FQGNSA come from the germline V gene. The CDR3 runs 12 residues. This CDR3 is CASSSQGMGYTF. CDR3 nucleotide sequence: TGTGCCAGCAGCTCGCAGGGGATGGGCTACACCTTC.

V is TRBV28 and J is TRBJ2-4; TRBD1 or TRBD2 may be the D gene (5 bases each). V was clipped by 3 bases and J by 0 bases, with 15 bases between them. In germline, CDR1 is MDHEN, CDR2 SYDVKM. The CDR3 is 17 amino acids. The CDR3 sequence: CASSFPGTDLAKNIQYF. In DNA, the CDR3 is TGTGCCAGCAGTTTCCCCGGGACGGATCTAGCCAAAAACATTCAGTACTTC. The full variable domain, rest sourced from reference TRBV28 and TRBJ2-4, is DVKVTQSSRYLVKRTGEKVFLECVQDMDHENMFWYRQDPGLGLRLIYFSYDVKMKEKGDIPEGYSVSREKKERFSLILESASTNQTSMYLCASSFPGTDLAKNIQYFGAGTRLSVL.

The chain has TRBV11-2 and TRBJ2-3; 7 bases agree with TRBD2. The V segment lost 9 bases and the J segment 1 base; nucleotides outside the gene matches: 7. Germline V lookup: CDR1 SGHAT, CDR2 FQNNGV. The CDR3 spans 14 residues. The CDR3 is CASREAGRTDTQYF. DNA for the CDR3: TGTGCCAGTAGGGAAGCGGGACGCACAGATACGCAGTATTTT.

The J gene is TRBJ1-1, the V gene TRBV6-5; perhaps TRBD1 as D (5 bases). This CDR3 is 12 amino acids long. Germline V gene lookup returns CDR1 MNHEY and CDR2 SVGAGI. V lost 8 bases to trimming and J lost 4 bases, with 11 bases between them. CDR3 sequence reads: CASGRAGTEAFF. CDR3 nucleotide sequence: TGTGCCAGCGGCAGGGCGGGCACTGAAGCTTTCTTT.

The V gene is TRBV5-1, the J gene TRBJ1-5; D not certain. CDR1 is SGHRS and CDR2 is YFSETQ in the germline V gene. Trimming left V 0 bases short and J 0 bases short, with 7 bases between. CDR3 length: 15 residues. CDR3 nucleotides: TGCGCCAGCAGCTTGGGGGTGGCTAGCAATCAGCCCCAGCATTTT. Translation: CASSLGVASNQPQHF.

This clone was found a few times. This sequence joins TRBV7-6 and TRBJ2-2, with a weak D call TRBD1 (5 bases). CDR3 length: 15 amino acids. The germline V gene has CDR1 SGHVS and CDR2 FNYEAQ. V was clipped by 5 bases and J by 9 bases, with 19 bases between them. The CDR3 sequence: CASSVRVQGSRELFF. The CDR3 bases are TGTGCCAGCAGCGTACGGGTCCAGGGAAGCAGGGAGCTGTTTTTT.

This chain's CDR3 is CATSRTSLGEANVLTF. CDR3 in DNA: TGTGCCACCAGCAGGACCTCTCTGGGAGAGGCCAACGTCCTGACTTTC. The chain joins TRBV15 to TRBJ2-6; maybe TRBD2 (5 bases). The ends were cut back, 3 bases at V and 6 bases at J, with 15 bases in the middle. Germline V CDR1 and CDR2: LNHNV, YYDKDF (reference sequence). This CDR3 spans 16 amino acids.

The CDR3 region is CASSLGQGQLRNQPQHF. CDR3 DNA sequence: TGTGCCAGCAGCTTAGGCCAGGGCCAATTGCGAAATCAGCCCCAGCATTTT. The rearrangement uses TRBV7-2 and TRBJ1-5, with a weak D call TRBD1 (5 bases). Trimming shortened V by 1 base and J by 4 bases, and 17 bases separated the two germline ends. Germline V gene data show CDR1 as SGHTA and CDR2 as FQGNSA. This CDR3 has 17 amino acids.

This clone turned up a few times. This chain links TRBV30 with TRBJ2-7, with TRBD2 as a possible D gene (7 bases). Germline values: CDR1 GTSNPN, CDR2 SVGIG (reference sequence). The CDR3 spans 14 residues. Trimming shortened V by 4 bases and J by 0 bases, and 13 bases separated the two germline ends. CDR3 sequence reads: CAWKRGGNSYEQYF. CDR3 DNA sequence: TGTGCCTGGAAAAGGGGGGGGAACTCCTACGAGCAGTACTTC.

J is TRBJ1-5 and V is TRBV10-1, with no clear D. CDR1 and CDR2 (germline): WNHNN, SYGVQD (reference sequence). The CDR3 sequence is 13 residues long. Trimming took off 2 bases at V and 9 bases at J, with 11 bases between the two ends. The CDR3 sequence is CASSEGSPGPQHF. CDR3 coding DNA: TGCGCCAGCAGTGAGGGCAGCCCCGGGCCCCAGCATTTT.

The J gene is TRBJ1-6, the V gene TRBV28, with D unclear. Trimming cost V 3 bases and J 5 bases, with 8 bases left between them. The CDR3 length is 14 residues. Germline lookup yields CDR1 MDHEN and CDR2 SYDVKM. The CDR3 here is CASSLVTDNSPLHF. In DNA, the CDR3 is TGTGCCAGCAGTTTGGTAACGGATAATTCACCCCTCCACTTT.

Of note for this clone: A much larger clone lies one base from this, so it may be a read error. The rearrangement links TRBV18 to TRBJ1-5; D remains ambiguous. The CDR3 contains 14 residues. CDR1 and CDR2 (germline): KGHSH, LQKENI. CDR3 residues: CACSPEGPNQPQHF. CDR3 nucleotides: TGTGCCTGCTCACCAGAGGGTCCAAATCAGCCCCAGCATTTT.

The CDR3 DNA reads TGTGCCAGCAGACTGGGACAGAACACCGGGGAGCTGTTTTTT. Translation: CASRLGQNTGELFF. The chain employs TRBV5-4 and TRBJ2-2; a possible D gene is TRBD1 (6 bases). CDR3 length: 14 residues. The V and J ends lost 5 bases and 1 base respectively, with 9 bases between them. The V gene's germline CDR1 is SGHNT and CDR2 YYREEE (reference sequence).

The chain joins TRBV29-1 to TRBJ2-5; TRBD2 is a possible D gene (6 bases). V lost 7 bases and J 5 bases, leaving 11 bases between the germline ends. The germline V gene encodes CDR1 SQVTM and CDR2 ANQGSEA. CDR3 size: 11 residues. The CDR3 DNA sequence: TGCAGCGGGGGGGAGCGGGAGACCCAGTACTTC. It codes for CSGGERETQYF.

The chain has TRBV25-1 and TRBJ2-7; tentative D call: TRBD1 (6 bases). Per the germline V gene, CDR1 is MGHDK and CDR2 is SYGVNS. Trimming left V 10 bases short and J 3 bases short, with 19 bases between. This CDR3 region has 14 residues. The CDR3 loop is CATRGDTGIYEQYF. CDR3 coding DNA: TGTGCCACCCGGGGAGATACAGGGATCTACGAGCAGTACTTC.

This clone was detected only a few times. V gene TRBV5-1 combines with J gene TRBJ1-2; no definite D call. The CDR3 is 15 amino acids. The germline CDR1 and CDR2 sequences are SGHRS and YFSETQ. Trimming stripped 3 bases from V and 0 bases from J, with 12 bases between. The CDR3 nucleotides read TGCGCCAGCAGCTCCCCAGACAAGGCTAACTATGGCTACACCTTC. Protein sequence: CASSSPDKANYGYTF.

In regard to this clone: The sample contains more than one DNA sequence encoding this CDR3. This rearrangement joins TRBV28 to TRBJ2-5; maybe TRBD1 (5 bases). V dropped 6 bases and J dropped 1 base, with 9 bases sitting between them. Germline CDR1 is MDHEN and CDR2 is SYDVKM. This CDR3 comprises 13 residues. CDR3 residues: CASRPQGQETQYF. In DNA form, the CDR3 reads TGTGCCAGCAGGCCCCAGGGCCAAGAGACCCAGTACTTC.

The V and J genes are TRBV5-1 and TRBJ2-2; D perhaps matches TRBD2 (5 bases). The CDR3 is 12 residues long. From germline, CDR1 is SGHRS and CDR2 YFSETQ. V lost 5 bases to trimming and J lost 5 bases, with 7 bases between them. The CDR3 sequence is CASSEGTGELFF. The CDR3 DNA sequence: TGCGCCAGCAGTGAGGGTACCGGGGAGCTGTTTTTT.

Ten or more counts support this clone. CDR3 in amino acids: CASSQDPGANTGELFF. CDR3 bases: TGCGCCAGCAGCCAAGATCCGGGCGCGAACACCGGGGAGCTGTTTTTT. The V call is TRBV4-3, the J call TRBJ2-2; no clear D gene. The CDR3 runs 16 residues. Germline CDR1 and CDR2: LGHNA and YSLEER. V was shortened by 0 bases and J by 0 bases, with 8 bases between the two germline ends.

This clone was observed a handful of times. The chain links TRBV6-5 to TRBJ1-2; D call uncertain. From germline, CDR1 is MNHEY and CDR2 SVGAGI. This CDR3 contains 12 residues. V was shortened by 2 bases and J by 4 bases, with 5 bases between the two germline ends. The chain's CDR3 is CASSYLSYGYTF. The CDR3 bases are TGTGCCAGCAGTTACCTTTCCTATGGCTACACCTTC.

The chain carries TRBV5-4 and TRBJ2-5; 11 nucleotides line up with TRBD1. This CDR3 region has 15 residues. Germline assignment: CDR1 SGHNT and CDR2 YYREEE (reference sequence). The trim removed 3 bases at V and 5 bases at J, leaving 6 bases unmatched. CDR3 coding DNA: TGTGCCAGCAGCTGGCTAGGACAGGGGGCCGAGACCCAGTACTTC. The encoded protein is CASSWLGQGAETQYF.

This clone was seen a few times. The rearrangement links TRBV4-1 to TRBJ2-4; TRBD2 agrees at 7 bases. The germline CDR1 and CDR2 sequences are MGHRA and YSYEKL. V gave up 2 bases and J gave up 3 bases; unmatched junction bases: 7. The CDR3 consists of 16 residues. The CDR3 loop is CASSQSNAGDKNIQYF. In nucleotides, the CDR3 is TGCGCCAGCAGCCAATCGAACGCGGGGGACAAAAACATTCAGTACTTC.

This clone occurred a few times. This chain joins TRBV28 and TRBJ1-2; a weak D match, TRBD1 (5 bases). Germline V gene data show CDR1 as MDHEN and CDR2 as SYDVKM. The CDR3 loop spans 16 amino acids. V shed 5 bases and J shed 1 base, with 17 bases lying between them. CDR3 protein: CASSTPRDGINYGYTF. CDR3 DNA: TGTGCCAGCAGTACCCCCCGGGACGGAATTAACTATGGCTACACCTTC.

This clone was picked up a small number of times. The J gene is TRBJ2-7, the V gene TRBV18; no reliable D call. The CDR3 is 12 residues long. Between the trimmed V and J ends, which lost 3 bases and 3 bases, there was a span of 6 bases. The V gene's germline CDR1 is KGHSH and CDR2 LQKENI. CDR3 in DNA: TGTGCCAGCTCACCTGAATACTACGAGCAGTACTTC. Amino acid sequence: CASSPEYYEQYF.

This rearrangement joins TRBV7-6 to TRBJ1-6; D is possibly TRBD1 (6 bases). V dropped 5 bases and J dropped 8 bases, with 16 bases sitting between them. In germline, CDR1 is SGHVS, CDR2 FNYEAQ. This CDR3 region has 15 residues. CDR3 nucleotides: TGTGCCAGCAGCCTAAGGACAGCTAGGGATTCACCCCTCCACTTT. Its protein product is CASSLRTARDSPLHF. Full variable domain (rest looked up from reference TRBV7-6 and TRBJ1-6): GAGVSQSPRYKVTKRGQDVALRCDPISGHVSLYWYRQALGQGPEFLTYFNYEAQQDKSGLPNDRFSAERPEGSISTLTIQRTEQRDSAMYRCASSLRTARDSPLHFGNGTRLTVT.

The rearrangement uses TRBV9 and TRBJ1-5; 10 bases line up with TRBD1. The CDR3 totals 17 residues. From germline, CDR1 is SGDLS and CDR2 YYNGEE. V shed 2 bases, J shed 7 bases, and the junction held 12 bases outside the gene matches. Here the CDR3 reads CASSVGPGQGTGQPQHF. DNA of the CDR3: TGTGCCAGCAGCGTCGGACCGGGACAGGGGACAGGGCAGCCCCAGCATTTT.

The V gene is TRBV5-6, the J gene TRBJ2-7, with TRBD1 as a possible D gene (6 bases). Germline V gives CDR1 SGHDT, CDR2 YYEEEE. The CDR3 length is 14 residues. V dropped 0 bases and J dropped 3 bases, with 10 bases sitting between them. The CDR3 DNA is TGTGCCAGCAGCTTGGGTCAACAGGGCTACGAGCAGTACTTC. Residues: CASSLGQQGYEQYF.

The genes are TRBV2 and TRBJ1-1; D is perhaps TRBD1 (6 bases). V lost 8 bases and J lost 1, with 11 bases in between. This CDR3 comprises 13 residues. Germline V CDR1 and CDR2: SNHLY, FYNNEI. CDR3: CASLPDRNTEAFF. The CDR3 DNA reads as TGTGCCAGCCTCCCGGACAGGAACACTGAAGCTTTCTTT.